The source of this T cell receptor beta chain is a study of patients and donors after allogeneic stem cell transplantation. Trimming took 2 bases from V and 5 from J; bases not matched to a gene: 9. Germline V gives CDR1 DFQATT, CDR2 SNEGSKA (reference sequence). This CDR3 is built from 15 residues. TCRdb reprocessed the RT-PCR reads via MiXCR and lists one record per CDR3 protein. The sample shows roughly 880,000 distinct CDR3 sequences, about 20% of them seen only once. This clonotype was detected a few times. This sequence joins TRBV20-1 and TRBJ2-7, with 10 nucleotides matching TRBD1. This sequence was found in a human donor who was either an allogeneic HSCT recipient or a stem cell or donor lymphocyte infusion donor (not recorded which). It is not recorded whose cells these are; they may come from a transplant donor. The material sequenced was blood, either unsorted or a sorted T cell fraction (not recorded which). Here the CDR3 reads CSARLVGTGVHEQYF. The CDR3 DNA follows: TGCAGTGCTAGACTCGTTGGGACAGGGGTACACGAGCAGTACTTC.